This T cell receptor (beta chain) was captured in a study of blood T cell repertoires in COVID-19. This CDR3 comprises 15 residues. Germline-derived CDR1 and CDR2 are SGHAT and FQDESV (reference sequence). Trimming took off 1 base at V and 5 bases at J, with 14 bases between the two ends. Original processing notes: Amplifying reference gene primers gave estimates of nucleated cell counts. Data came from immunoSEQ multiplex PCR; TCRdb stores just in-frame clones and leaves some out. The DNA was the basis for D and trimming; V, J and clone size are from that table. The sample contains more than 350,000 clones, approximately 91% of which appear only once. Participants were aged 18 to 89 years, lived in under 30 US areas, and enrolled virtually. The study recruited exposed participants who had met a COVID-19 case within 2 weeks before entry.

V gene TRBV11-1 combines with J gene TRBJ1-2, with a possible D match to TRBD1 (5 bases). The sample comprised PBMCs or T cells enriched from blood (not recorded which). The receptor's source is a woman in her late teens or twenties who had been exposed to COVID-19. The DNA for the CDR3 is TGTGCCAGCAGCTTAGATCAAGGGGCGCCGTATGGCTACACCTTC. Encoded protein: CASSLDQGAPYGYTF.